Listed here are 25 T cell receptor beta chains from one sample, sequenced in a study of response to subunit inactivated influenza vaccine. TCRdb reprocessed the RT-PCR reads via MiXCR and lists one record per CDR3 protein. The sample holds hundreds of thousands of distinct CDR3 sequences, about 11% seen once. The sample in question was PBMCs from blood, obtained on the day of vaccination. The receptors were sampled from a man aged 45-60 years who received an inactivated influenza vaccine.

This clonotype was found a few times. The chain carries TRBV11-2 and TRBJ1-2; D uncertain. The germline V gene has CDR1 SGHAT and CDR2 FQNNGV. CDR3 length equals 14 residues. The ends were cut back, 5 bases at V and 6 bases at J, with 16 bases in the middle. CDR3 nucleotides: TGTGCCAGCAGCCAGGTTGGAGGTGGGAATGGCTACACCTTC. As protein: CASSQVGGGNGYTF.

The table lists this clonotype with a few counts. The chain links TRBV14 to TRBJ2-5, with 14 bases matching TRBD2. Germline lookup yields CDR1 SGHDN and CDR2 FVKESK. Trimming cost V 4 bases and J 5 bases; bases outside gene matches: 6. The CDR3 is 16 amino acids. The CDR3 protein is CASSLGTSGGFETQYF. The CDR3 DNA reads TGTGCCAGCAGCCTCGGGACTAGCGGGGGTTTTGAGACCCAGTACTTC.

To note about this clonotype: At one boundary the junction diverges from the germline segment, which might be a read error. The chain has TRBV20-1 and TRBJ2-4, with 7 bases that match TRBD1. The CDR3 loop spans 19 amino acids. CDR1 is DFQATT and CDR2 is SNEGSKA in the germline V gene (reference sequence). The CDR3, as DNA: TGCAGTGTTAGAGATCTTGACAGGGCGGATTTACTAGCCAAAAACATTCAGTACTTC. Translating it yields CSVRDLDRADLLAKNIQYF.

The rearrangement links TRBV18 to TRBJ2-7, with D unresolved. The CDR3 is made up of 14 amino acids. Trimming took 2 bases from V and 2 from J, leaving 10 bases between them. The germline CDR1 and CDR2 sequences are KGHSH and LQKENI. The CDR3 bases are TGTGCCAGCTCACCAGCGGTCACCCCCTACGAGCAGTACTTC. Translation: CASSPAVTPYEQYF.

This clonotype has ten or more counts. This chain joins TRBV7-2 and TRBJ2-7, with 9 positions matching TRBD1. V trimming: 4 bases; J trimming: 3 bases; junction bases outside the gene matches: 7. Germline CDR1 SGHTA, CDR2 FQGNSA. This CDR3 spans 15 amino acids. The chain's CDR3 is CASSSTGGLLYEQYF. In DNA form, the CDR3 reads TGTGCCAGCAGCTCCACAGGGGGCTTACTCTACGAGCAGTACTTC.

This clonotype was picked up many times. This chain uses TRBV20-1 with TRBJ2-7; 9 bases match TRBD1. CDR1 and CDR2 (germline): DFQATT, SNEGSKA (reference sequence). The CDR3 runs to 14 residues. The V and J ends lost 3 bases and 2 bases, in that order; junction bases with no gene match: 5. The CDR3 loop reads CSAREWTGAYEQYF. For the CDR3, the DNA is TGCAGTGCTAGGGAATGGACAGGGGCCTACGAGCAGTACTTC.

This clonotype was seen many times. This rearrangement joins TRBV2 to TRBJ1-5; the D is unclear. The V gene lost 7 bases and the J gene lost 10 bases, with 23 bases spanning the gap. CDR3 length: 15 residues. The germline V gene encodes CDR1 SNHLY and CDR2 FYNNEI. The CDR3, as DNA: TGTGCCAGCACTTTGGCTGCCCGGTTTGATGATCCCCAGCATTTT. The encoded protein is CASTLAARFDDPQHF.

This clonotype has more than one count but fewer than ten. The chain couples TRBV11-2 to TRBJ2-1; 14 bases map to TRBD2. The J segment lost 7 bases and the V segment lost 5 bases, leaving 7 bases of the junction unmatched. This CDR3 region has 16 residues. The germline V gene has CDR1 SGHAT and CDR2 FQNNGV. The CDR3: CASSPRLAGGPNEQFF. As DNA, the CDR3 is TGTGCCAGCAGCCCTCGACTAGCGGGGGGGCCTAATGAGCAGTTCTTC.

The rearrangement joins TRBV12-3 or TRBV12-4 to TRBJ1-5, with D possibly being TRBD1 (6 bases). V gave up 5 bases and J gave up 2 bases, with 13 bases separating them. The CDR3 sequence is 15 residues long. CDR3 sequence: CASSPPGDGNQPQHF. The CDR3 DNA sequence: TGTGCCAGCAGTCCCCCAGGGGATGGCAATCAGCCCCAGCATTTT.

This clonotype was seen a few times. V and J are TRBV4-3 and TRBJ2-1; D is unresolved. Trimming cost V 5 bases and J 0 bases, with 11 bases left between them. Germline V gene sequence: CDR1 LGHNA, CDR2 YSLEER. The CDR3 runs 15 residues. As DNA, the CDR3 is TGCGCCAGCAGCGGAAGCTGGAGCTCCTACAATGAGCAGTTCTTC. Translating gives CASSGSWSSYNEQFF.

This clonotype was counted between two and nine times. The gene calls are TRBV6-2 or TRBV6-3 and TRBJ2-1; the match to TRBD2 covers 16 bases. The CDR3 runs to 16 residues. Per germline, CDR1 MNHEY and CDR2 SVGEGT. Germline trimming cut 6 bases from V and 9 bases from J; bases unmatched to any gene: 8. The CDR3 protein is CASRPGLAGGYSEQFF. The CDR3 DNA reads TGTGCCAGCAGACCGGGACTAGCGGGGGGGTATAGTGAGCAGTTCTTC.

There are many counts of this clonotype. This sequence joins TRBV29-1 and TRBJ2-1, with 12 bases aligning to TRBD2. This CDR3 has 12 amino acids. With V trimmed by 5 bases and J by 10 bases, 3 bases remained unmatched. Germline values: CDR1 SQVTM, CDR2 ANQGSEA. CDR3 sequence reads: CSVTLAGGEQFF. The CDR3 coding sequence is TGCAGCGTTACCCTAGCGGGAGGGGAGCAGTTCTTC.

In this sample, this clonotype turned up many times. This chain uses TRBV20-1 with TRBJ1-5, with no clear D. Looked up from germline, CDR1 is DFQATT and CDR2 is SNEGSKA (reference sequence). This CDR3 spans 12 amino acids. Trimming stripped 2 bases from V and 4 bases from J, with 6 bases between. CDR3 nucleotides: TGCAGTGCTAGATTGTTGAATCAGCCCCAGCATTTT. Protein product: CSARLLNQPQHF.

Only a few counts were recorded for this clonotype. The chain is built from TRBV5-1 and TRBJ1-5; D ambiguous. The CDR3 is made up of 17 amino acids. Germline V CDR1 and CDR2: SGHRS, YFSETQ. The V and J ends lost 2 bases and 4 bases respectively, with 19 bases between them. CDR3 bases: TGCGCCAGCAGCTTAGGCGGAGTCGGTGGCCAAAATCAGCCCCAGCATTTT. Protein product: CASSLGGVGGQNQPQHF.

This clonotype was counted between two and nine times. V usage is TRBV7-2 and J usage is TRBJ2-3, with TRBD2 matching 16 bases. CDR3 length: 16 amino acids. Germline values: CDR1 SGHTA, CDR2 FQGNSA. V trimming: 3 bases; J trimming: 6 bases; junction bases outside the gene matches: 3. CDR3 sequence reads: CASSLGLAGGMDTQYF. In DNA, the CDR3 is TGTGCCAGCAGCTTGGGACTAGCGGGGGGGATGGATACGCAGTATTTT.

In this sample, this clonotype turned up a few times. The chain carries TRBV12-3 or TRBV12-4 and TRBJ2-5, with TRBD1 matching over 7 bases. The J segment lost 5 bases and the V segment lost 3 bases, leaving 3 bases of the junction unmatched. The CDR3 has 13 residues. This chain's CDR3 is CASSFQGDETQYF. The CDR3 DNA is TGTGCCAGCAGTTTTCAGGGGGATGAGACCCAGTACTTC.

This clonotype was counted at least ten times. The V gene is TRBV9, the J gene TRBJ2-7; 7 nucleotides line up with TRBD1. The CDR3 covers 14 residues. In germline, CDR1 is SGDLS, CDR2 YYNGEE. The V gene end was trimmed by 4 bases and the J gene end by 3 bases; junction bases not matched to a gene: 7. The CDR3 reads CASSPGTAHYEQYF. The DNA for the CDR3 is TGTGCCAGCAGCCCCGGGACAGCCCACTACGAGCAGTACTTC.

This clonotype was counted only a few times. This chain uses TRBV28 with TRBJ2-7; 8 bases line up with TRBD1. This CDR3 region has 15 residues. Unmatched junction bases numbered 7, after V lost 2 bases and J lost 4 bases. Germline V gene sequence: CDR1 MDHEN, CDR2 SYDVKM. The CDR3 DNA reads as TGTGCCAGCAGTTTAGCACCCAGGGGGCAGTACGAGCAGTACTTC. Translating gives CASSLAPRGQYEQYF. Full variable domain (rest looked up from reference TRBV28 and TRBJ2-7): DVKVTQSSRYLVKRTGEKVFLECVQDMDHENMFWYRQDPGLGLRLIYFSYDVKMKEKGDIPEGYSVSREKKERFSLILESASTNQTSMYLCASSLAPRGQYEQYFGPGTRLTVT.

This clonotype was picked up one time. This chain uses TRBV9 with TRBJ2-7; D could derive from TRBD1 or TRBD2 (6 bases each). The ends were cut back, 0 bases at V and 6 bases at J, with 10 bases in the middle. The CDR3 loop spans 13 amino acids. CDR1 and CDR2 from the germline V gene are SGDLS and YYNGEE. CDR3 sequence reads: CASSVEGGGEQYF. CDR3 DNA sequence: TGTGCCAGCAGCGTAGAAGGGGGAGGCGAGCAGTACTTC.

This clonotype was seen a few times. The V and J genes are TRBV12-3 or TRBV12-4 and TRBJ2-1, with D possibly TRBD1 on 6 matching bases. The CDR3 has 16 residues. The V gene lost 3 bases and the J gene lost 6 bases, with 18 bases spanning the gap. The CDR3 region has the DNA TGTGCCAGCAGTTTCGAGGCGGGCAGGGGCTTCAATGAGCAGTTCTTC. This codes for CASSFEAGRGFNEQFF.

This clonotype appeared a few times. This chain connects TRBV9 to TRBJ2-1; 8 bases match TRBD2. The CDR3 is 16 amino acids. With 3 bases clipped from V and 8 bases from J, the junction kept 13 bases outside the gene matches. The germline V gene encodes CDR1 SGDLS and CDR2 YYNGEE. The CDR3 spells CASSGKAGGPPHEQFF. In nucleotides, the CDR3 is TGTGCCAGCAGCGGGAAGGCGGGGGGCCCCCCCCATGAGCAGTTCTTC.

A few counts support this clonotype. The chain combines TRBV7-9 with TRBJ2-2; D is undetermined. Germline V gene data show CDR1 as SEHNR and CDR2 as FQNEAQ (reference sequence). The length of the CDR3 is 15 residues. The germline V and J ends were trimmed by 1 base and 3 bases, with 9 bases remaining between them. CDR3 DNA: TGTGCCAGCAGCTTAGTTGAAGGTTACACCGGGGAGCTGTTTTTT. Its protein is CASSLVEGYTGELFF.

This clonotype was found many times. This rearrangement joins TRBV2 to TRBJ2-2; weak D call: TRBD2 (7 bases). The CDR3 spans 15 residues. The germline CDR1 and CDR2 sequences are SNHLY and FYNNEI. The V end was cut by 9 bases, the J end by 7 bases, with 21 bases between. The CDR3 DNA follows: TGTGCCAGGGGTCCTCGGGGGGCTCGGATCGGGGAGCTGTTTTTT. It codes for CARGPRGARIGELFF.

Written as DNA, the CDR3 is TGTGCCACCAGCAGAGATATCGTCGGCAATCAGCCCCAGCATTTT. Translating it yields CATSRDIVGNQPQHF. The rearrangement joins TRBV15 to TRBJ1-5; D unresolved. The CDR3 is made up of 15 amino acids. V dropped 0 bases and J dropped 2 bases, with 8 bases sitting between them. Germline CDR1 and CDR2: LNHNV and YYDKDF (reference sequence).

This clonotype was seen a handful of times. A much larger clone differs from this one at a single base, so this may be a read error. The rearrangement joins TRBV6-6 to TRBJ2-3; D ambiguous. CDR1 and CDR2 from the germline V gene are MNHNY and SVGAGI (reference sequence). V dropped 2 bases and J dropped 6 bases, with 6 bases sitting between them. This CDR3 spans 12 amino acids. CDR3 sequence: CASSYPKDTQYF. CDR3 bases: TGTGCCAGCAGTTACCCGAAGGATACGCAGTATTTT.